This is a list of T cell receptor beta chains from one sample in a study of monozygotic twins with cystic fibrosis. Only in-frame clones appear in the TCRdb table, and some are missing; sequencing was by immunoSEQ multiplex PCR. The table lists 15,000 or so clones, approximately 84% of them singletons. The source material was blood. Receptor source: a boy aged 5-17 years with cystic fibrosis. Each CDR3 is given with its conserved first and last residue. A D gene is named only where the DNA matches it firmly. Size is omitted from some rows. Given values are once, few, many or a class for expanded clones.

j_gene | abundance | v_gene | d_gene | CDR3aa | CDR3nt
TRBJ1-1 | . | TRBV7-2 | TRBD1 | CASSLVMDRMVDTEAFF | TGTGCCAGCAGCTTAGTGATGGACAGGATGGTGGACACTGAAGCTTTCTTT
TRBJ2-1 | . | TRBV10-3 | . | CAISDPLTGPLSGNEQFF | TGTGCCATCAGTGACCCTCTCACAGGGCCCCTTTCGGGGAATGAGCAGTTCTTC
TRBJ2-7 | . | TRBV4-2 | . | CASSQDNQMEPYEQYF | TGTGCCAGCAGCCAAGATAACCAAATGGAGCCCTACGAGCAGTACTTC
TRBJ2-1 | . | TRBV11-2 | . | CASSFSYNEQFF | TGTGCCAGCAGCTTCAGCTACAATGAGCAGTTCTTC
TRBJ1-1 | . | TRBV10-2 | TRBD1 | CASREGNRGGWRAEAFF | TGCGCCAGCAGGGAGGGGAACAGGGGAGGGTGGAGAGCTGAAGCTTTCTTT
TRBJ2-7 | . | TRBV30 | . | CAWSFGATYEQYF | TGTGCCTGGAGTTTTGGCGCCACCTACGAGCAGTACTTC
TRBJ1-4 | . | TRBV19 | TRBD1 | CASSTGQGREKLFF | TGTGCCAGTAGTACGGGACAGGGTCGGGAAAAACTGTTTTTT
TRBJ1-2 | . | TRBV11-2 | TRBD1 | CASSPGTGRRLGYTF | TGTGCCAGCAGCCCTGGGACAGGGCGGAGGCTTGGCTACACCTTC
TRBJ2-7 | . | TRBV7-9 | . | CASSPPGASYEQYF | TGTGCCAGCAGCCCACCCGGGGCTTCCTACGAGCAGTACTTC
TRBJ2-5 | . | TRBV29-1 | . | CSVDRGGETQYF | TGCAGCGTTGACAGAGGGGGAGAGACCCAGTACTTC
TRBJ1-1 | . | TRBV30 | TRBD1 | CAWVETGGRTEAFF | TGTGCCTGGGTGGAGACAGGGGGAAGGACTGAAGCTTTCTTT
TRBJ2-7 | . | TRBV19 | . | CASRAGEGLTYEQYF | TGTGCCAGTAGAGCAGGGGAGGGACTAACCTACGAGCAGTACTTC
TRBJ2-1 | . | TRBV19 | TRBD2 | CASSFPGTSGGSSYNEQFF | TGTGCCAGTAGTTTCCCCGGGACTAGCGGGGGGAGCTCCTACAATGAGCAGTTCTTC
TRBJ2-7 | once | TRBV28 | . | CASSPPPRQGLYEQYF | TGTGCCAGCAGCCCGCCGCCCCGACAGGGACTCTACGAGCAGTACTTC
TRBJ2-1 | . | TRBV7-3 | TRBD2 | CASSLTGTMNEQFF | TGTGCCAGCAGCTTGACGGGGACTATGAATGAGCAGTTCTTC
TRBJ2-1 | . | TRBV6-6 | . | CAIRRGRYNEQFF | TGTGCCATCCGGAGGGGGAGATACAATGAGCAGTTCTTC
TRBJ1-1 | . | TRBV6-6 | . | CASSQNRATEAFF | TGTGCCAGCAGCCAGAACAGGGCCACTGAAGCTTTCTTT
TRBJ2-7 | . | TRBV27 | . | CASSLKRGGPYEQYF | TGTGCCAGCAGTTTGAAGAGGGGAGGTCCCTACGAGCAGTACTTC
TRBJ1-1 | large | TRBV6-5 | . | CASSYHPTNTEAFF | TGTGCCAGCAGTTACCATCCAACGAACACTGAAGCTTTCTTT
TRBJ2-5 | . | TRBV11-2 | TRBD2 | CASSLRLAGGNQETQYF | TGTGCCAGCAGCTTGAGGCTAGCGGGAGGAAACCAAGAGACCCAGTACTTC
TRBJ1-4 | . | TRBV6-5 | . | CASSYSGEKLFF | TGTGCCAGCAGTTACTCGGGTGAAAAACTGTTTTTT
TRBJ2-1 | . | TRBV21-1 | . | CASSKVGSGECYNEQFF | TGTGCCAGCAGCAAAGTAGGGAGCGGGGAGTGCTACAATGAGCAGTTCTTC
TRBJ2-1 | . | TRBV11-2 | . | CASSEPDSYNEQFF | TGTGCCAGCAGCGAACCGGACTCCTACAATGAGCAGTTCTTC
TRBJ1-5 | . | TRBV6-1 | . | CASSDRGGNQPQHF | TGTGCCAGCAGTGATAGGGGGGGCAATCAGCCCCAGCATTTT
TRBJ2-1 | . | TRBV2 | . | CASSETRGEYNEQFF | TGTGCCAGCAGTGAAACGCGGGGTGAATACAATGAGCAGTTCTTC
TRBJ2-3 | . | TRBV5-8 | . | CASSPSSDTQYF | TGTGCCAGCAGCCCTTCTTCGGATACGCAGTATTTT
TRBJ1-1 | once | TRBV7-9 | . | CASSLKGLDTEAFF | TGTGCCAGCAGCTTAAAAGGACTGGACACTGAAGCTTTCTTT
TRBJ1-5 | . | TRBV7-2 | . | CASSSRGGSNQPQHF | TGTGCCAGCAGCTCTCGGGGGGGGAGCAATCAGCCCCAGCATTTT
TRBJ2-7 | . | TRBV7-8 | . | CASSARSRGPSYEQYF | TGTGCCAGCAGCGCCAGGTCGAGGGGTCCATCCTACGAGCAGTACTTC
TRBJ1-4 | . | TRBV27 | TRBD1 | CATRAQGEKLFF | TGTGCCACCAGGGCACAGGGGGAAAAACTGTTTTTT
TRBJ2-5 | . | TRBV30 | . | CAWNYYGQETQYF | TGTGCCTGGAATTATTATGGTCAGGAGACCCAGTACTTC
TRBJ1-5 | . | TRBV5-1 | TRBD1 | CASSVGTGNQPQHF | TGCGCCAGCAGCGTCGGGACAGGGAATCAGCCCCAGCATTTT
TRBJ2-3 | . | TRBV27 | TRBD2 | CASSYPGGSDTQYF | TGTGCCAGCAGTTACCCCGGGGGGTCAGATACGCAGTATTTT
TRBJ1-2 | . | TRBV5-1 | . | CASSLADRSHGYTF | TGCGCCAGCAGCTTGGCCGATCGGTCCCATGGCTACACCTTC
TRBJ2-5 | . | TRBV7-7 | . | CASSLNGETQYF | TGTGCTAGCAGCTTAAACGGGGAGACCCAGTACTTC
TRBJ2-7 | once | TRBV2 | TRBD2 | CASGGLAGGIVHEQYF | TGTGCCAGCGGCGGGCTAGCGGGAGGAATAGTCCACGAGCAGTACTTC
TRBJ2-7 | once | TRBV28 | TRBD1 | CASQPGQGYEQYF | TGTGCCAGTCAACCGGGACAGGGCTACGAGCAGTACTTC
TRBJ1-1 | . | TRBV2 | . | CASTFWKTQSGAFF | TGTGCCAGCACCTTTTGGAAGACCCAATCGGGGGCTTTCTTT